This T cell receptor beta chain was sequenced during a study of blood T cells in healthy people across ages. The study's findings and limits: Across the age range, TCR beta diversity per million T cells fell in a roughly linear way. Samples with more naive T cells showed higher observed beta diversity.

The sample holds a few counts of this clonotype. Antigen unknown. Using a J-beta primer mix together with a sample-barcoded 5' primer, a second PCR was run for roughly 7 to 11 cycles. TCRdb fed the 5' RACE reads into MiXCR, producing one record per CDR3 protein. The data contain 1.5 million to 2 million distinct CDR3 sequences, 28% of them seen just once; the ten biggest clones take up roughly 8.2%. The V end was cut by 2 bases, the J end by 5 bases, with 10 bases between. The CDR3 length is 14 residues. Germline CDR1 reads SEHNR; CDR2 reads FQNEAQ (reference sequence). Material: blood. The TCR comes from a woman aged 30 to 39 in good health. The chain is built from TRBV7-9 and TRBJ1-5, with a tentative D call TRBD1 (5 bases). The CDR3 DNA sequence: TGTGCCAGCAGCTTACAGGACACCTATCAGCCCCAGCATTTT. Its translation: CASSLQDTYQPQHF. The complete variable domain, with remaining parts taken from reference TRBV7-9 and TRBJ1-5, reads DTGVSQNPRHKITKRGQNVTFRCDPISEHNRLYWYRQTLGQGPEFLTYFQNEAQLEKSRLLSDRFSAERPKGSFSTLEIQRTEQGDSAMYLCASSLQDTYQPQHFGDGTRLSIL.